Sequencing of this T cell receptor beta chain was carried out in a study of T cell repertoires in cytomegalovirus infection. Study details: Public signatures in TCR beta pointed to CMV infection and matching HLA type. General study findings and limits: HLA-C-restricted CMV-specific TCR beta clonotypes were dominant in the ex vivo response. Pooled public TCR beta family frequency picked out CMV carriers with the relevant HLA.

This clonotype has just a few counts. Its antigen is still unknown. CDR3 size: 16 residues. Per germline, CDR1 MNHNY and CDR2 SVGAGI (reference sequence). The V and J ends lost 6 bases and 4 bases, in that order; junction bases with no gene match: 8. TCRdb called the reads again in MiXCR, with one record for every CDR3 protein. The table records some 240,000 distinct CDR3 sequences, about a sixth of them present only once. Sample: CD8+ T cells from PBMCs. The chain couples TRBV6-6 to TRBJ2-7; 14 nucleotides align to TRBD2. This receptor was identified in a human donor in good health (CMV status not recorded). Some clones in this sample may be carry-over from other donors' samples. The CDR3 DNA reads as TGTGCCAGCAGCCTCGGACTAGCGGGGGGTTGGTACGAGCAGTACTTC. This codes for CASSLGLAGGWYEQYF.